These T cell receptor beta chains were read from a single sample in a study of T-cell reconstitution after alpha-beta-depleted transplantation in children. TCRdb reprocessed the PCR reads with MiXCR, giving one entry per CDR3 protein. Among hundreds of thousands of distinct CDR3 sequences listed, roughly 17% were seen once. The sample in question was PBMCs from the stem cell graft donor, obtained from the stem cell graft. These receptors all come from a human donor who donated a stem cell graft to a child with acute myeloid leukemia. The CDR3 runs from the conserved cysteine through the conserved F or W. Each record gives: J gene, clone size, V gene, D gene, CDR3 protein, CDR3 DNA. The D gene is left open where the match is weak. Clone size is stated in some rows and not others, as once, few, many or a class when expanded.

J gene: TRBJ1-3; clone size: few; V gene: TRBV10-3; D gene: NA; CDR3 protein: CAISISHTEGINSGNTIYF; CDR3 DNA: TGTGCCATCAGTATATCTCACACTGAGGGGATAAACTCTGGAAACACCATATATTTT
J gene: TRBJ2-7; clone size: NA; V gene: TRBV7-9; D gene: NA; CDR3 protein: CASSWPQTGEQYF; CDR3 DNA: TGTGCCAGCAGCTGGCCCCAAACGGGTGAGCAGTACTTC
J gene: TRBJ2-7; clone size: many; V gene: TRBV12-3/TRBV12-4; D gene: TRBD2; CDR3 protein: CASSLKASGGFEQYF; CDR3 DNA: TGTGCCAGCAGTTTAAAGGCTAGCGGGGGGTTCGAGCAGTACTTC
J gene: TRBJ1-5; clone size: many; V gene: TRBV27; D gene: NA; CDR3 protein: CASSLGLENQPQHF; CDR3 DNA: TGTGCCAGCAGTTTGGGACTGGAAAATCAGCCCCAGCATTTT
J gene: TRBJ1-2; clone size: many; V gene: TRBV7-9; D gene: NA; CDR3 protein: CASSYPVRVPGYTF; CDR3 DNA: TGTGCCAGCAGCTATCCCGTCAGGGTTCCTGGCTACACCTTC
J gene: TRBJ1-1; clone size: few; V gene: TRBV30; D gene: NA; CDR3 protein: CAWSVARYVNTEAFF; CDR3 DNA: TGTGCCTGGTCAGTAGCCAGATATGTGAACACTGAAGCTTTCTTT
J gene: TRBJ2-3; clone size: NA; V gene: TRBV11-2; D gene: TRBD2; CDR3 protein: CASSSEGLAGGPQDTQYF; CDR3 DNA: TGTGCCAGCAGCTCCGAGGGACTAGCGGGGGGGCCACAGGATACGCAGTATTTT
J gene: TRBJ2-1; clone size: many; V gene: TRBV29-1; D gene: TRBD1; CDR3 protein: CSVTGGRNEQFF; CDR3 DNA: TGCAGCGTCACAGGGGGCCGCAATGAGCAGTTCTTC
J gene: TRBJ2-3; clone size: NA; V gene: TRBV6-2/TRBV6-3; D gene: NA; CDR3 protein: CASSYGGTATDTQYF; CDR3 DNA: TGTGCCAGCAGTTACGGGGGGACGGCGACAGATACGCAGTATTTT
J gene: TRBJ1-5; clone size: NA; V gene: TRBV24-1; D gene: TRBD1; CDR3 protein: CATSAGRGGGNQPQHF; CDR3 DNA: TGTGCCACCAGTGCTGGCAGGGGGGGTGGCAATCAGCCCCAGCATTTT
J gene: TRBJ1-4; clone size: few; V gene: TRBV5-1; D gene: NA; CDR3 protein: CASSLGGTSGQQYEKLFF; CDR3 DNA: TGCGCCAGCAGCTTGGGGGGGACGTCTGGTCAGCAGTATGAAAAACTGTTTTTT
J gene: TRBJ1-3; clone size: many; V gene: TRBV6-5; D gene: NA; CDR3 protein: CASSYSSWQNSGNTIYF; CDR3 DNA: TGTGCCAGCAGTTACTCGAGTTGGCAGAACTCTGGAAACACCATATATTTT
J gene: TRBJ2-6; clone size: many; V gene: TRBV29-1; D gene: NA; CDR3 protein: CSVEDPGTGANVLTF; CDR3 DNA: TGCAGCGTTGAAGATCCAGGGACTGGGGCCAACGTCCTGACTTTC
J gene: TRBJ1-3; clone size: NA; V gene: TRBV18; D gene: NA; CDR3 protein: CASSYLDSQYSGNTIYF; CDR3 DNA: TGTGCCAGCTCCTACTTGGATTCGCAATACTCTGGAAACACCATATATTTT
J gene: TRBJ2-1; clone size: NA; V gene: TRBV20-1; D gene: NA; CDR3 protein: CCARDLRVPGHPGYNEQFF; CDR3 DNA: TGCTGTGCTAGAGATCTTAGGGTGCCGGGACACCCTGGCTACAATGAGCAGTTCTTC
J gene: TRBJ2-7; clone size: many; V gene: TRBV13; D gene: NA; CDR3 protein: CASSSGRASREQYF; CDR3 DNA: TGTGCCAGCAGCTCAGGACGGGCGTCTCGGGAGCAGTACTTC
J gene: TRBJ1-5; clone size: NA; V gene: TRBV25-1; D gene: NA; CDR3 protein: CASSEYDSQPQHF; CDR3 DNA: TGTGCCAGCAGTGAATACGATAGTCAGCCCCAGCATTTT
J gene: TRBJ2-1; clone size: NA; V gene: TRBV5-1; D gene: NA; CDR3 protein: CASSLGGSSPGYNEQFF; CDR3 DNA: TGCGCCAGCAGCTTGGGAGGATCCTCACCCGGCTACAATGAGCAGTTCTTC
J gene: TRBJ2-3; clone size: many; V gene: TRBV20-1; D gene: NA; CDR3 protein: CSARGGPITDTQYF; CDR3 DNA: TGCAGTGCTAGAGGGGGACCGATCACAGATACGCAGTATTTT
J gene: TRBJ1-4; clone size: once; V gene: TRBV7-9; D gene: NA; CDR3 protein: CASSLGYSNEKLFF; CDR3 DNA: TGTGCCAGCAGCTTAGGATACTCTAATGAAAAACTGTTTTTT
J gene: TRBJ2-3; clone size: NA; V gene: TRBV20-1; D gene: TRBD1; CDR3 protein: CSAPNYRGSDTQYF; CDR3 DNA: TGCAGTGCTCCAAATTACAGGGGATCCGATACGCAGTATTTT
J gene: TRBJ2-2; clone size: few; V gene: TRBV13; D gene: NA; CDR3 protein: CASTSRAFANTGELFF; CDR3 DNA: TGTGCCAGCACCTCCAGGGCGTTCGCGAACACCGGGGAGCTGTTTTTT
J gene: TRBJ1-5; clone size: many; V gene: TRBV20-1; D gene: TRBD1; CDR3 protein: CSAKDRDGNQPQHF; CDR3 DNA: TGCAGTGCTAAAGACAGGGATGGCAATCAGCCCCAGCATTTT
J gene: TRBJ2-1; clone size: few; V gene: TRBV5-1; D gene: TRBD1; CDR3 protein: CASSLAGTGGGNNEQFF; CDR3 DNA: TGCGCCAGCAGCTTGGCTGGGACAGGGGGCGGGAACAATGAGCAGTTCTTC
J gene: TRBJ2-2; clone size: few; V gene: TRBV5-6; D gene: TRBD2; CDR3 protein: CASSLRRGGRDTGELFF; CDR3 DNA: TGTGCCAGCAGCTTGAGGCGGGGGGGAAGAGACACCGGGGAGCTGTTTTTT
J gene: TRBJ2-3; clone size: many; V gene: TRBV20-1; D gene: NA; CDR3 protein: CSARDLGPLPSQYF; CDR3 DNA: TGCAGTGCTAGAGATCTGGGGCCCCTCCCTTCGCAGTATTTT
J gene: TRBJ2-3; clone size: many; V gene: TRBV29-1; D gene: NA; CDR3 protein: CSVGGTPGVTDTQYF; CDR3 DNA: TGCAGCGTTGGTGGAACGCCTGGGGTCACAGATACGCAGTATTTT
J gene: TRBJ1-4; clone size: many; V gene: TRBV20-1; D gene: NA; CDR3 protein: CSARVVQGSGEKLFF; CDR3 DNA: TGCAGTGCTAGAGTAGTCCAGGGGAGCGGGGAAAAACTGTTTTTT
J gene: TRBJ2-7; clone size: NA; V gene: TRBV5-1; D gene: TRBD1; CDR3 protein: CASSSDRDGYEQYF; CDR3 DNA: TGCGCCAGCAGCTCGGACAGGGATGGCTACGAGCAGTACTTC
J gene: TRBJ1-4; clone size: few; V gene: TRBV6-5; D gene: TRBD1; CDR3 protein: CASSSDRGRDEKLFF; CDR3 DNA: TGTGCCAGCAGTTCCGACAGGGGCCGGGATGAAAAACTGTTTTTT
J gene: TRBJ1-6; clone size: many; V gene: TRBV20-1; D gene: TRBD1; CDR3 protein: CSAHGDRENSPLHF; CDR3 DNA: TGCAGTGCCCACGGGGACAGGGAGAATTCACCCCTCCACTTT
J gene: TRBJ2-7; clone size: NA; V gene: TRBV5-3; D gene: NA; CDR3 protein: CASGPGPPYEQYF; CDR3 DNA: TGTGCCAGCGGCCCTGGGCCCCCCTACGAGCAGTACTTC
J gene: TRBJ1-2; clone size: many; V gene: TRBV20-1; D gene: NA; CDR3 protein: CSATDGYGYTF; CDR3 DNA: TGCAGTGCTACCGACGGCTATGGCTACACCTTC
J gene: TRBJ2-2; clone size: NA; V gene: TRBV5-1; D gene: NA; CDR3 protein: CASSLAGGTGTGELFF; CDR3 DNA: TGCGCCAGCAGCTTGGCAGGCGGTACGGGAACCGGGGAGCTGTTTTTT
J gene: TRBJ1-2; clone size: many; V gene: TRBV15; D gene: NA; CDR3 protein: CATSIKTNYGYTF; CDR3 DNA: TGTGCCACCAGCATTAAAACCAACTATGGCTACACCTTC
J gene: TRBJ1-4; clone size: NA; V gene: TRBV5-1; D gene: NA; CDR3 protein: CASSSSGAVDEKLFF; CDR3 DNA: TGCGCCAGCAGCTCTTCAGGTGCGGTGGATGAAAAACTGTTTTTT
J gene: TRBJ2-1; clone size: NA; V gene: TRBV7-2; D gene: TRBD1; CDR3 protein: CASSPGQGRYNEQFF; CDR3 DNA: TGTGCCAGCAGCCCGGGACAGGGGCGCTACAATGAGCAGTTCTTC
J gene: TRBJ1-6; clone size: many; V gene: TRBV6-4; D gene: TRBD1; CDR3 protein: CASSDLPQGADSPLHF; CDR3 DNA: TGTGCCAGCAGTGACCTCCCGCAGGGGGCTGATTCACCCCTCCACTTT
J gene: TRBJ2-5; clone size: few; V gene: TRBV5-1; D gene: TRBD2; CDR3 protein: CASSIGTTQETQYF; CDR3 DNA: TGCGCCAGCAGCATTGGGACTACCCAAGAGACCCAGTACTTC
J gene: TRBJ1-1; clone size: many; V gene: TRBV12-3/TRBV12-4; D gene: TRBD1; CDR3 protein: CASTPTGFGTEAFF; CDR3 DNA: TGTGCCAGCACCCCGACAGGGTTTGGCACTGAAGCTTTCTTT
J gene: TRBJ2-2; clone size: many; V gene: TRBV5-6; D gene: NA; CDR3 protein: CASSLTSSNTGELFF; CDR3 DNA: TGTGCCAGCAGCCTTACCTCCTCGAACACCGGGGAGCTGTTTTTT
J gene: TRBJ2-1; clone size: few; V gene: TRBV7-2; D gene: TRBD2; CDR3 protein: CASSLALAGGENEQFF; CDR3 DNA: TGTGCCAGCAGCTTAGCACTAGCGGGGGGCGAAAATGAGCAGTTCTTC
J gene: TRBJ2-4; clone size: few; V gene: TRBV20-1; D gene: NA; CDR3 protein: CSASVRAKNIQYF; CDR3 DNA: TGCAGTGCTAGCGTCAGGGCCAAAAACATTCAGTACTTC
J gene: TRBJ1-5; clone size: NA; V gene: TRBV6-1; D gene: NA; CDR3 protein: CASRLDPTGNQPQHF; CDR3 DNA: TGTGCCAGCAGGCTTGATCCGACGGGGAATCAGCCCCAGCATTTT
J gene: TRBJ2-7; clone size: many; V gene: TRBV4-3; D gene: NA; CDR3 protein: CASSQDKGIYEQYF; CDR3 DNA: TGCGCCAGCAGCCAAGACAAAGGGATCTACGAGCAGTACTTC
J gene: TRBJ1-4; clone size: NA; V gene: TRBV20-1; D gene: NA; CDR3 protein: CSARPTGGPEELFF; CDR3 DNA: TGCAGTGCTAGACCGACCGGGGGCCCCGAAGAACTGTTTTTT
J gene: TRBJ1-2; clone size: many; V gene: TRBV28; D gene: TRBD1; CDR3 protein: CASNPGQNYGYTF; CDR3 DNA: TGTGCCAGCAATCCGGGACAGAACTATGGCTACACCTTC
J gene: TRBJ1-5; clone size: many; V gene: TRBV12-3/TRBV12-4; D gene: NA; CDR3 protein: CASTSGRYQPQHF; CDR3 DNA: TGTGCCAGCACCTCGGGTAGATATCAGCCCCAGCATTTT
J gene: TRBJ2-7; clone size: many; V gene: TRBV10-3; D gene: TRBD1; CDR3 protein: CAISFSDRGYEQYF; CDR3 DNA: TGTGCCATCAGTTTCTCGGACAGGGGCTACGAGCAGTACTTC
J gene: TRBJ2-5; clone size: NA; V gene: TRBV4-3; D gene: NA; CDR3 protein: CASSQDPGAGETQYF; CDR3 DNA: TGCGCCAGCAGCCAAGATCCCGGGGCAGGGGAGACCCAGTACTTC